This is a list of T cell receptor beta chains from one sample in a study of vaccination and CD4 T cells after COVID-19. MiXCR was run by TCRdb on the PCR reads, yielding one entry per CDR3 protein. The data contain some 10,000 distinct CDR3 sequences, around a third of them singletons. Their cognate antigens are unknown. Sequencing used CD4+ T cells from blood, cultured in vitro. These receptors all stem from a human donor who had recovered from COVID-19. The conserved cysteine and the conserved F or W are not part of the CDR3 here. Fields, in order: V gene, J gene, CDR3 protein.

v_gene: TRBV7-2; j_gene: TRBJ2-5; CDR3aa: ASSTRQGGVGETQY
v_gene: TRBV19; j_gene: TRBJ1-2; CDR3aa: ASRQPLDGFYGYT
v_gene: TRBV24-1; j_gene: TRBJ2-3; CDR3aa: ATSDPTGQSDTQY
v_gene: TRBV7-8; j_gene: TRBJ2-1; CDR3aa: ASSLARGNEQF
v_gene: TRBV5-1; j_gene: TRBJ1-1; CDR3aa: ASSIDRGTEAF
v_gene: TRBV7-2; j_gene: TRBJ2-7; CDR3aa: ASSLVKGAISSYEQY
v_gene: TRBV20-1; j_gene: TRBJ2-2; CDR3aa: SARWGSRNTGELF
v_gene: TRBV11-2; j_gene: TRBJ2-1; CDR3aa: ASSLGPGGDYNEQF
v_gene: TRBV5-6; j_gene: TRBJ1-5; CDR3aa: ASSYGQGEYQPQH
v_gene: TRBV7-6; j_gene: TRBJ2-7; CDR3aa: ASSQSADRSYGWQY
v_gene: TRBV5-1; j_gene: TRBJ2-5; CDR3aa: ASRGAGANNRETQY
v_gene: TRBV7-2; j_gene: TRBJ2-3; CDR3aa: ASDRGLFTDTQY
v_gene: TRBV12-3/TRBV12-4; j_gene: TRBJ1-2; CDR3aa: ASSLKAGAGYT
v_gene: TRBV27; j_gene: TRBJ2-5; CDR3aa: ASSPRTGSYGTQY
v_gene: TRBV20-1; j_gene: TRBJ2-1; CDR3aa: SAAGRTYNEQF
v_gene: TRBV5-1; j_gene: TRBJ1-1; CDR3aa: ASSFGQGGTEAF
v_gene: TRBV6-1; j_gene: TRBJ2-7; CDR3aa: ASTSDRRPYEQY
v_gene: TRBV7-2; j_gene: TRBJ2-7; CDR3aa: ASSSEAGGYEQY
v_gene: TRBV2; j_gene: TRBJ2-7; CDR3aa: ASSWTPPYEQY
v_gene: TRBV5-1; j_gene: TRBJ1-2; CDR3aa: ASSDGQNYGYT
v_gene: TRBV19; j_gene: TRBJ1-5; CDR3aa: ASSGVGSNQPQH
v_gene: TRBV2; j_gene: TRBJ2-5; CDR3aa: ASGLRSGGAETQY
v_gene: TRBV5-1; j_gene: TRBJ2-5; CDR3aa: ASSLLSAGETQY
v_gene: TRBV11-3; j_gene: TRBJ1-2; CDR3aa: ASSDRGLGYT
v_gene: TRBV7-6; j_gene: TRBJ2-2; CDR3aa: ASSWTTRGTGELF
v_gene: TRBV27; j_gene: TRBJ2-7; CDR3aa: ASRLLRDRGVEQY
v_gene: TRBV30; j_gene: TRBJ1-2; CDR3aa: AWSVYPSEGYT
v_gene: TRBV11-2; j_gene: TRBJ2-7; CDR3aa: ASSLEGGRGGEQY
v_gene: TRBV28; j_gene: TRBJ1-5; CDR3aa: ASSTRWGGNQPQH
v_gene: TRBV15; j_gene: TRBJ2-6; CDR3aa: ASSPGANVLT
v_gene: TRBV7-2; j_gene: TRBJ2-5; CDR3aa: ASSPGHRQETQY
v_gene: TRBV11-2; j_gene: TRBJ2-1; CDR3aa: ASSLKGNEQF
v_gene: TRBV20-1; j_gene: TRBJ1-6; CDR3aa: SARARVDSPLH
v_gene: TRBV11-2; j_gene: TRBJ1-1; CDR3aa: ASSRQIQGRTEAF
v_gene: TRBV3-1; j_gene: TRBJ1-2; CDR3aa: ASSLRDRPRGGYT
v_gene: TRBV20-1; j_gene: TRBJ2-2; CDR3aa: SARGGQIGTGELF
v_gene: TRBV7-2; j_gene: TRBJ2-7; CDR3aa: ASSPRQGAYEQY
v_gene: TRBV2; j_gene: TRBJ1-6; CDR3aa: ASSGRNGNSPLH
v_gene: TRBV12-3/TRBV12-4; j_gene: TRBJ1-5; CDR3aa: ASRYLGGGSNQPQH
v_gene: TRBV28; j_gene: TRBJ1-1; CDR3aa: ASSGIAAPNTEAF
v_gene: TRBV20-1; j_gene: TRBJ1-3; CDR3aa: SARGQGYSGNTIY
v_gene: TRBV7-3; j_gene: TRBJ2-1; CDR3aa: ASSLAGGLNEQF
v_gene: TRBV20-1; j_gene: TRBJ2-7; CDR3aa: SATERRSSYEQY
v_gene: TRBV2; j_gene: TRBJ2-7; CDR3aa: ASSEALGYEQY
v_gene: TRBV15; j_gene: TRBJ1-2; CDR3aa: ATSRPKDLGYT
v_gene: TRBV25-1; j_gene: TRBJ1-1; CDR3aa: ASSGGSPRNTEAF
v_gene: TRBV5-1; j_gene: TRBJ2-7; CDR3aa: ASTLRPTGTGSYEQY
v_gene: TRBV6-1; j_gene: TRBJ2-7; CDR3aa: ASRLAGGEQY
v_gene: TRBV7-6; j_gene: TRBJ2-7; CDR3aa: ASSRRDTYEQY
v_gene: TRBV7-3; j_gene: TRBJ1-1; CDR3aa: ASSPRAAGLGGTEAF
v_gene: TRBV11-3; j_gene: TRBJ1-1; CDR3aa: ASSFSNTEAF
v_gene: TRBV7-2; j_gene: TRBJ2-6; CDR3aa: ASSLQGPGANVLT
v_gene: TRBV20-1; j_gene: TRBJ2-1; CDR3aa: SAMNRGSLNSYNEQF
v_gene: TRBV27; j_gene: TRBJ2-7; CDR3aa: ASSFRAYSYEQY
v_gene: TRBV7-2; j_gene: TRBJ2-1; CDR3aa: ASTGLTYNEQF
v_gene: TRBV6-1; j_gene: TRBJ2-7; CDR3aa: ASSEGSPYEQY